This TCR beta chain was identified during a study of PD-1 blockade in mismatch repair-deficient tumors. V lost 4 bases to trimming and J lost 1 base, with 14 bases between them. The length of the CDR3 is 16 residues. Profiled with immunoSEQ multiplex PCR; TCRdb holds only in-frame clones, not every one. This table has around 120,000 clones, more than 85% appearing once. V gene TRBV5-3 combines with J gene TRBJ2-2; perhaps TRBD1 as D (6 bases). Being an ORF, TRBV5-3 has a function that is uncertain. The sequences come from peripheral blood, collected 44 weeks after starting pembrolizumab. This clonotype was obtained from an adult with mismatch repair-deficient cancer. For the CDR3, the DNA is TGTGCCAGAAGCCACGACAGGTTAGGGAACACCGGGGAGCTGTTTTTT. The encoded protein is CARSHDRLGNTGELFF.